Included here is one T cell receptor (beta chain) sequence, with context. The antigen is not known. This record belongs to a study of T cells in Graves' hyperthyroidism and ophthalmopathy. Study-level information: Any treatment followed the collection of peripheral blood at initial diagnosis.

J was trimmed by 2 bases and V by 2 bases; bases with no gene match: 10. The CDR3 length is 17 residues. Looked up from germline, CDR1 is SEHNR and CDR2 is FQNEAQ (reference sequence). Study results and caveats: A 13 V-J model separated ophthalmopathy from stable hyperthyroidism. Ophthalmopathy, which appeared later, was predicted by the model a median approximately 6 months before onset. Most thyroid clonotypes that were expanded above 0.001 also turned up in blood.

Amplification of TCR beta CDR3 regions was performed using RNA transcripts as template. TCR CDR3 regions were first amplified by RT-PCR with HTBI primers. Each CDR3 protein gets one entry after TCRdb re-called the multiplex PCR reads with MiXCR. Found here are 390,000 or so distinct CDR3 sequences, under 15% of them singletons; the top ten hold roughly 13%. The chain uses TRBV7-9 and TRBJ2-3; 7 nucleotides agree with TRBD1. The receptor's source is a man aged 18 to 30 with Graves' ophthalmopathy. Sequencing was performed on blood. The DNA of the CDR3 is TGTGCCAGCAGCTTATTTAGCTACAGGGGATCCACAGATACGCAGTATTTT. This encodes CASSLFSYRGSTDTQYF.